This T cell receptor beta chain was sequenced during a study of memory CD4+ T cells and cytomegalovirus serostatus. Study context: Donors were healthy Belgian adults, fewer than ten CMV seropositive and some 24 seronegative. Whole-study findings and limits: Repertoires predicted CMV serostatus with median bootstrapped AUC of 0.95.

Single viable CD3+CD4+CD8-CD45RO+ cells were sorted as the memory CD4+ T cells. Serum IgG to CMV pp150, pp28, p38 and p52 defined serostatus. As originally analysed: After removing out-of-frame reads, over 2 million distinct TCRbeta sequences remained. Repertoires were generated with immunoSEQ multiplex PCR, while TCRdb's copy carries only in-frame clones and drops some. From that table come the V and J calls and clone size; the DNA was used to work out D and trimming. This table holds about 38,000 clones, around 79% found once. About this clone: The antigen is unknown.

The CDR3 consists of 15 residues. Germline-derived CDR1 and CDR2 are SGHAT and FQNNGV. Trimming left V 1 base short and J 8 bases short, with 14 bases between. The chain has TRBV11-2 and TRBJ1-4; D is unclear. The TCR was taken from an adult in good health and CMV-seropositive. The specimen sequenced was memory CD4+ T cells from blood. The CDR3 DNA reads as TGTGCCAGCAGCTTAGCGGGCCGACAATGGGAAAAACTGTTTTTT. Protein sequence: CASSLAGRQWEKLFF.